Listed below are T cell receptor beta chains from one sample, sequenced in a study of cytomegalovirus exposure and HLA in healthy donors. Generated by immunoSEQ multiplex PCR, the TCRdb table keeps only in-frame clones and is missing some. The table shows 150,000 to 200,000 clones, with about 83% occurring only once. Sequencing was performed on PBMCs. The receptors here all came from a man between 40 and 49 years old in good health and CMV-seropositive. Each CDR3 is given with its conserved first and last residue. A D gene is named only where the DNA matches it firmly. The listing skips clone size in some rows; elsewhere it reads once, few, many or a size class.

d_gene	abundance	j_gene	v_gene	CDR3aa	CDR3nt
NA	NA	TRBJ2-1	TRBV11-3	CASSRDINEQFF	TGTGCCAGCAGCCGGGACATCAATGAGCAGTTCTTC
TRBD1	NA	TRBJ1-2	TRBV28	CASDGDRGRYGYTF	TGTGCCAGCGACGGCGACAGGGGGCGATATGGCTACACCTTC
NA	NA	TRBJ2-5	TRBV7-3	CASSQGHGETQYF	TGTGCCAGCAGCCAAGGACACGGTGAGACCCAGTACTTC
TRBD1	NA	TRBJ1-3	TRBV7-8	CAVTGGIGGNTIYF	TGTGCCGTTACAGGGGGCATCGGTGGAAACACCATATATTTT
NA	NA	TRBJ1-1	TRBV28	CASSTQAGNTEAFF	TGTGCCAGCAGTACCCAGGCGGGGAACACTGAAGCTTTCTTT
NA	NA	TRBJ1-5	TRBV6-5	CASSSGLHQPQHF	TGTGCCAGCAGTTCCGGTCTGCATCAGCCCCAGCATTTT
TRBD2	NA	TRBJ2-2	TRBV11-2	CASSLVSGSNTGELFF	TGTGCCAGCAGCTTAGTCAGCGGGAGCAACACCGGGGAGCTGTTTTTT
NA	NA	TRBJ2-5	TRBV27	CASSLSGSIRPYF	TGTGCCAGCAGTTTATCGGGCAGCATCCGACCCTACTTC
TRBD1	NA	TRBJ2-7	TRBV5-1	CASSRTGLDEQYF	TGCGCCAGCAGCCGGACAGGGTTGGACGAGCAGTACTTC
TRBD2	NA	TRBJ2-1	TRBV6-4	CASSDSQGEGNEQFF	TGTGCCAGCAGTGACTCGCAAGGGGAGGGCAATGAGCAGTTCTTC
TRBD1	NA	TRBJ1-1	TRBV5-1	CASSTRPPGTVGTEAFF	TGCGCCAGCAGCACGAGGCCCCCCGGGACAGTGGGGACTGAAGCTTTCTTT
TRBD2	NA	TRBJ2-1	TRBV5-4	CASSTGLAGGANEQFF	TGTGCCAGCAGCACGGGACTAGCGGGAGGTGCGAATGAGCAGTTCTTC
NA	NA	TRBJ1-4	TRBV10-1	CASSERTDWEKLFF	TGCGCCAGCAGTGAGAGGACAGACTGGGAAAAACTGTTTTTT
TRBD1	NA	TRBJ2-7	TRBV7-3	CASSLIRRDRASYEQYF	TGTGCCAGCAGCTTAATTCGCCGGGACAGGGCATCCTACGAGCAGTACTTC
NA	NA	TRBJ1-2	TRBV6-1	CASSDQGYGYTF	TGTGCCAGCAGTGATCAGGGCTATGGCTACACCTTC
TRBD1	NA	TRBJ1-1	TRBV29-1	CSAPSPGGTTEAFF	TGCAGCGCCCCCTCGCCAGGGGGGACCACTGAAGCTTTCTTT
TRBD1	NA	TRBJ1-5	TRBV6-5	CASRRDRGEPQHF	TGTGCCAGCAGACGGGACAGGGGCGAGCCCCAGCATTTT
NA	NA	TRBJ2-7	TRBV10-1	CASSGAELPYEQYF	TGCGCCAGCAGTGGGGCAGAGCTACCCTACGAGCAGTACTTC
NA	NA	TRBJ2-5	TRBV15	CATSRDSGSGEATRTQYF	TGTGCCACCAGCAGAGATAGCGGTAGTGGGGAGGCCACGAGGACCCAGTACTTC
NA	NA	TRBJ1-1	TRBV21-1	CASRLGDLEAFF	TGTGCCAGCCGACTCGGAGACCTTGAAGCTTTCTTT
TRBD2	NA	TRBJ2-5	TRBV5-4	CASSWGLSGAQETQYF	TGTGCCAGCAGCTGGGGACTAAGCGGGGCACAAGAGACCCAGTACTTC
TRBD2	few	TRBJ2-2	TRBV5-1	CASSSPGLASNTGELFF	TGCGCCAGCAGCTCTCCGGGACTAGCCTCGAACACCGGGGAGCTGTTTTTT
NA	NA	TRBJ1-2	TRBV4-2	CASSQGSPGYTF	TGTGCCAGCAGCCAAGGTAGTCCGGGCTACACCTTC
TRBD1	few	TRBJ1-2	TRBV7-9	CASSLVRGQGAYRAYGYTF	TGTGCCAGCAGCTTAGTTCGCGGACAGGGGGCGTACCGGGCCTATGGCTACACCTTC
TRBD1	once	TRBJ1-1	TRBV9	CASTLGQGNTEAFF	TGTGCCAGCACCCTGGGACAGGGGAACACTGAAGCTTTCTTT
NA	NA	TRBJ1-1	TRBV6-5	CASSYTTEPNTEAFF	TGTGCCAGCAGTTACACGACAGAACCGAACACTGAAGCTTTCTTT
NA	NA	TRBJ1-1	TRBV28	CASSLPQGNTEAFF	TGTGCCAGCAGTTTACCCCAGGGGAACACTGAAGCTTTCTTT
TRBD2	NA	TRBJ2-5	TRBV6-6	CASRTTSGRAQETQYF	TGTGCCAGCAGAACGACTAGCGGGAGGGCCCAAGAGACCCAGTACTTC
TRBD1	once	TRBJ1-1	TRBV2	CASNLGQINTEAFF	TGTGCCAGCAACTTGGGACAGATAAACACTGAAGCTTTCTTT
TRBD2	NA	TRBJ2-5	TRBV10-3	CATGTSGTIGTQYF	TGTGCCACCGGGACTAGCGGGACCATCGGGACCCAGTACTTC
NA	NA	TRBJ1-4	TRBV7-9	CASSPPGGGNEKLFF	TGTGCCAGCAGCCCCCCTGGGGGGGGCAATGAAAAACTGTTTTTT
TRBD2	once	TRBJ2-1	TRBV5-4	CASSKKGGGSTRTYNEQFF	TGTGCCAGCAGCAAAAAGGGCGGCGGGAGTACAAGAACCTACAATGAGCAGTTCTTC
TRBD1	once	TRBJ1-2	TRBV7-8	CASSLGPGQGNYGYTF	TGTGCCAGCAGCTTAGGACCGGGACAGGGGAACTATGGCTACACCTTC
NA	NA	TRBJ2-3	TRBV28	CASSLGIRGTDTQYF	TGTGCCAGCAGTTTGGGCATACGGGGAACAGATACGCAGTATTTT
TRBD2	NA	TRBJ2-3	TRBV5-4	CASSLLAASTDTQYF	TGTGCCAGCAGCCTACTAGCGGCCAGCACAGATACGCAGTATTTT
NA	NA	TRBJ1-2	TRBV28	CASRFNGGYGGYTF	TGTGCCAGCAGATTTAACGGGGGATACGGAGGCTACACCTTC
NA	NA	TRBJ2-2	TRBV29-1	CSADPGINTGELFF	TGCAGCGCTGACCCGGGAATAAACACCGGGGAGCTGTTTTTT
NA	NA	TRBJ2-7	TRBV7-8	CASSPSLYEQYF	TGTGCCAGCAGCCCTTCCCTCTACGAGCAGTACTTC
NA	once	TRBJ2-3	TRBV7-9	CASSISSRIDTQYF	TGTGCCAGCAGCATATCCTCTAGAATAGATACGCAGTATTTT
TRBD2	NA	TRBJ2-1	TRBV4-3	CASSPRNSGRNEQFF	TGCGCCAGCAGCCCTAGGAATAGCGGGAGGAATGAGCAGTTCTTC
TRBD1	NA	TRBJ2-7	TRBV14	CASSFSTGGMYEQYF	TGTGCCAGCAGCTTTTCGACAGGGGGCATGTACGAGCAGTACTTC
TRBD2	few	TRBJ2-1	TRBV15	CATSTRLAGKYNEQFF	TGTGCCACCAGCACTAGACTAGCGGGGAAATACAATGAGCAGTTCTTC
NA	NA	TRBJ2-7	TRBV10-3	CASAIWARDEQYF	TGTGCCTCTGCTATATGGGCTCGCGACGAGCAGTACTTC
NA	NA	TRBJ2-7	TRBV11-2	CASSLVSDEQYF	TGTGCCAGCAGCTTAGTATCGGACGAGCAGTACTTC
TRBD2	NA	TRBJ2-7	TRBV7-8	CASSLGGGSSKYEQYF	TGTGCCAGCAGCTTAGGGGGCGGGAGCTCAAAATACGAGCAGTACTTC
TRBD2	NA	TRBJ2-5	TRBV7-9	CASSLATSGPQETQYF	TGTGCCAGCAGCTTAGCGACTAGCGGGCCTCAAGAGACCCAGTACTTC
NA	few	TRBJ2-1	TRBV13	CASSSPGHPEDEQFF	TGTGCCAGCAGCTCCCCGGGACACCCAGAGGATGAGCAGTTCTTC
NA	NA	TRBJ1-1	TRBV4-3	CASSHVEGNTEAFF	TGCGCCAGCAGCCACGTCGAGGGAAACACTGAAGCTTTCTTT
TRBD1	few	TRBJ2-5	TRBV28	CASSDRGKNKETQYF	TGTGCCAGCAGTGACAGGGGGAAGAATAAAGAGACCCAGTACTTC
TRBD1	NA	TRBJ2-3	TRBV10-3	CAISGTGKGTDTQYF	TGTGCCATCAGCGGGACAGGAAAGGGCACAGATACGCAGTATTTT
TRBD1	NA	TRBJ2-3	TRBV5-1	CASSLAAGGVDTQYF	TGCGCCAGCAGCTTGGCCGCAGGGGGAGTAGATACGCAGTATTTT
TRBD1	NA	TRBJ2-3	TRBV19	CDSSPGQPADTQYF	TGTGACAGTAGCCCGGGACAGCCAGCTGATACGCAGTATTTT
NA	NA	TRBJ2-5	TRBV5-1	CASSSEGLGQETQYF	TGCGCCAGCAGCTCGGAGGGTTTAGGTCAAGAGACCCAGTACTTC
NA	NA	TRBJ1-2	TRBV25-1	CASSEGTTANYGYTF	TGTGCCAGCAGTGAGGGAACGACAGCTAACTATGGCTACACCTTC
NA	NA	TRBJ1-4	TRBV7-8	CASSLLGAGEKLFF	TGTGCCAGCAGCTTATTGGGGGCAGGGGAAAAACTGTTTTTT